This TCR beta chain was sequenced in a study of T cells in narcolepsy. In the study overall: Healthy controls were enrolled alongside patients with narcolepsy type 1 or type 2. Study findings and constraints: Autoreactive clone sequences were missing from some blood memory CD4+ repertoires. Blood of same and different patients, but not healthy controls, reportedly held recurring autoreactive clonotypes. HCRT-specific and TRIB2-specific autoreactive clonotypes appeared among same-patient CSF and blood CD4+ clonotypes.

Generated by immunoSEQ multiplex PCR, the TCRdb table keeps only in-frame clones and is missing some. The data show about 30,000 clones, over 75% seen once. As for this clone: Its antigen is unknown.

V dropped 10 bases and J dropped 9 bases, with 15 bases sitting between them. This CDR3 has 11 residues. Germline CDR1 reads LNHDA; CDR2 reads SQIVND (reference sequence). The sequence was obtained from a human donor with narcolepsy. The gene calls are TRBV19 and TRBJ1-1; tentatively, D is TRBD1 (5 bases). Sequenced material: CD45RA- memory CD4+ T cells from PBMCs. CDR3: CATEWGVKAFF. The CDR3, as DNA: TGTGCCACCGAGTGGGGGGTGAAAGCTTTCTTT.